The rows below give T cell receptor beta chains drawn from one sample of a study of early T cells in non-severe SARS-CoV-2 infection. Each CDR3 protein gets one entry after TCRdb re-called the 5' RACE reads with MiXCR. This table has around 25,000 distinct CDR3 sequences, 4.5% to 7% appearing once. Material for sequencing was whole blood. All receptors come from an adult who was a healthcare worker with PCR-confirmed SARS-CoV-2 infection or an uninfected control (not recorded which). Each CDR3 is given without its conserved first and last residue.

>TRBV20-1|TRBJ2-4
SAHGGAWAKNIQY
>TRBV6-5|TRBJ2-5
ASGKMLAGGPETQY
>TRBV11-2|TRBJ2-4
ASSSEAKNIQY
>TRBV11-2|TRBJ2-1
ASSLGAAQEQF
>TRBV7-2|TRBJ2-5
ASSGDSQETQY
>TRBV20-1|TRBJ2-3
SARDKKVPDTQY
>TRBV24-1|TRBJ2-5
ATSDPGQIQETQY
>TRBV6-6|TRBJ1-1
ASTVLSDMNTEAF
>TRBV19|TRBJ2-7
ASSIGRGPEYEQY
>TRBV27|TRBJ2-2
ASSQVQGSTGELF
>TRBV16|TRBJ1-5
ASSQGRSNQPQH
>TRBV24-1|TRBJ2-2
ATSVDDTGELF
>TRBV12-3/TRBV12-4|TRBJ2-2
ASSPPGQGAKTGELF
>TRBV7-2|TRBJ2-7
ASSLISGGYNSYEQY
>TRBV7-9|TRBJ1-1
ASSSDRDGTEAF
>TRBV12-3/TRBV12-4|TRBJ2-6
ASSPEPPGSGANVLT
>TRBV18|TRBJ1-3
ASSPGLSSGNTIY
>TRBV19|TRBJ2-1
ASSIEVRGNNEQF
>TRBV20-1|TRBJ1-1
SARVPMTRQNTEAF
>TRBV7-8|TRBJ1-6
ASTAGVGGYSPLH
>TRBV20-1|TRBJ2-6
SARGVGVPGANVLT
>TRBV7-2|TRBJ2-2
ASIIAGTSNTGELF
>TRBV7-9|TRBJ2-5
ASSLGLARETQY
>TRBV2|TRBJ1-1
ASSEVAGGSTEAF
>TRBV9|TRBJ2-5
ASSVDGRAEETQY
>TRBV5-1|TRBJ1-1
ASSLLVGTENTEAF
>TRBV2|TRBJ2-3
ASTLGGDTQY
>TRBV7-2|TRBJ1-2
ASSPGAQTAGGYT
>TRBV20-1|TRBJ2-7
SARRQGGGEQY
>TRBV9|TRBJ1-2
ASSPRTAPGRDYT
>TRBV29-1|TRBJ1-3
SVEDSGAGNTIY
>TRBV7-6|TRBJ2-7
ASSLFGSSYEQY
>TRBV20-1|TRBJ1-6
SARRGRSSPLH
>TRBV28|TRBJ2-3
ASSLEALGGDTQY
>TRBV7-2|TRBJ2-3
ASSPRGGARDTQY
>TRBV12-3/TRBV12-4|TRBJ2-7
ASSPDRPDEQY
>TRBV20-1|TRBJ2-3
SAREGRRTGRTDTQY
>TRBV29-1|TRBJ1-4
SVVSGEDEKLF
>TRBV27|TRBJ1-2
ASSFRRWTANNYGYT
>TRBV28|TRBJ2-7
ASSFVGTGSYEQY
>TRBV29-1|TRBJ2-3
SVRDTNFGSTDTQY
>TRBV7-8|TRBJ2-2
ASSLGIPGGDTGELF
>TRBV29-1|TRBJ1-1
SVGLNTEAF
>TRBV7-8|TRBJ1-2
ASSLDGGRGYT
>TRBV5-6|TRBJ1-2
ASSSRTEPYGYT
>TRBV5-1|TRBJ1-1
ASSLAISGGAF
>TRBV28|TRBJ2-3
ASRLTPSTDTQY
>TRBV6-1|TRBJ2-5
ASSLTSGGAQETQY
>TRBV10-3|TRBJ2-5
ATLGETQY
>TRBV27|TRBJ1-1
ASSLAAGTEAF
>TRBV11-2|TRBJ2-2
ASRSPGQNTGELF
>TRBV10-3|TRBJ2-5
AISVPGNQETQY
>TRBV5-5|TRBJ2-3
ASSSKRTGGVTDTQY
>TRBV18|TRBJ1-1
ASSLDRPEAF
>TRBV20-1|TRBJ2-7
SARSPWGYEQY
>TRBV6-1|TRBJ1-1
ASSDIAETTTEAF
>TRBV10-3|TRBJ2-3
AISLAFSSTDTQY
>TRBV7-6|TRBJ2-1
ASSSVRSLNNEQF